These 28 T cell receptor beta chains were all obtained from the same sample, sequenced in a study of CXCR3-negative and CXCR3-positive naive CD8 T cells. UMI-labeled TRB cDNA libraries were prepared by 5' RACE. Following a re-call of the 5' RACE reads, TCRdb has one entry per CDR3 protein and lacks DNA. This repertoire includes about 120,000 distinct CDR3 sequences. Sequences were obtained from naive CXCR3- CD8+ T cells from blood. Subset in this sample: CD45RO-CCR7+CD27+CD95- naive CD8+ T cells lacking CXCR3 (TNR3-). These receptors all stem from a human donor in good health. Some clones in this sample may be carry-over from other donors' samples.

This chain connects TRBV4-3 to TRBJ2-3. This CDR3 contains 13 residues. The germline V gene has CDR1 LGHNA and CDR2 YSLEER. CDR3: CASSRGGADTQYF.

The chain links TRBV29-1 to TRBJ1-2; TCRdb reports TRBD1, a call that lacks DNA to check it against. This CDR3 is built from 13 residues. Germline CDR1 reads SQVTM; CDR2 reads ANQGSEA. CDR3 in amino acids: CSVDHGTGDGYTF.

This chain links TRBV29-1 with TRBJ2-1. CDR1 is SQVTM and CDR2 is ANQGSEA in the germline V gene. This CDR3 has 11 amino acids. CDR3 region: CSGQQVGEQFF.

V usage is TRBV28 and J usage is TRBJ2-1; TCRdb's assignment of TRBD1 cannot be checked, as there is no DNA. The CDR3 extends over 13 amino acids. CDR1 is MDHEN and CDR2 is SYDVKM in the germline V gene. CDR3 amino acids: CASSITGTSEQFF.

The chain links TRBV9 to TRBJ2-1; TCRdb proposes TRBD2, but this gene call is untestable without DNA. In germline, CDR1 is SGDLS, CDR2 YYNGEE. The length of the CDR3 is 17 residues. The CDR3 is CASSVQSGLAAINEQFF.

The chain joins TRBV11-1 to TRBJ2-1; TCRdb names TRBD1, which stays unverified in the absence of DNA. The germline gives CDR1 SGHAT, CDR2 FQDESV (reference sequence). The CDR3 contains 15 residues. The CDR3 protein is CASSLVGGFNNEQFF.

This chain uses TRBV7-3 with TRBJ2-6; TCRdb outputs TRBD2, but without DNA this stays unchecked. CDR3 length: 19 residues. The germline V gene has CDR1 SGHTA and CDR2 FQGTGA. This CDR3 reads CASSLKALAEISGANVLTF.

J is TRBJ2-1 and V is TRBV29-1; TCRdb lists TRBD2, though no DNA is available to test this call. From germline, CDR1 is SQVTM and CDR2 ANQGSEA. The CDR3 length is 13 residues. The CDR3 sequence: CGWALTSGVEQFF.

The chain recombines TRBV29-1 with TRBJ1-4; checking the TCRdb D call of TRBD1 is not possible without DNA. CDR3 size: 13 residues. The V gene's germline CDR1 is SQVTM and CDR2 ANQGSEA. The chain's CDR3 is CSAKQGSNEKLFF.

The rearrangement uses TRBV20-1 and TRBJ2-5. Per germline, CDR1 DFQATT and CDR2 SNEGSKA (reference sequence). CDR3 length equals 13 residues. The CDR3 reads CSAREWSAETQYF.

The rearrangement uses TRBV28 and TRBJ2-1; TCRdb's assignment of TRBD1 cannot be checked, as there is no DNA. This CDR3 contains 13 residues. The germline V gene encodes CDR1 MDHEN and CDR2 SYDVKM. The CDR3 sequence: CASTLGYAGEQFF. Combining the CDR3 with reference TRBV28 and TRBJ2-1 gives the whole variable domain DVKVTQSSRYLVKRTGEKVFLECVQDMDHENMFWYRQDPGLGLRLIYFSYDVKMKEKGDIPEGYSVSREKKERFSLILESASTNQTSMYLCASTLGYAGEQFFGPGTRLTVL.

This chain uses TRBV4-3 with TRBJ1-2; TCRdb lists TRBD1, though no DNA is available to test this call. The CDR3 runs to 17 residues. The germline V gene has CDR1 LGHNA and CDR2 YSLEER. The CDR3: CASSPTPGQGARYGYTF.

The rearrangement links TRBV12-3 or TRBV12-4 to TRBJ2-3; absent DNA, TCRdb's TRBD1 call cannot be checked. CDR3 length: 16 amino acids. This chain's CDR3 is CASSSLTGGDSDTQYF.

V and J are TRBV7-9 and TRBJ2-7; TCRdb selects TRBD2, and the lack of DNA leaves this call unchecked. CDR1 SEHNR and CDR2 FQNEAQ come from the germline V gene (reference sequence). There are 14 residues in the CDR3. This chain's CDR3 is CASSHRAGRDEQYF. The full variable domain, rest sourced from reference TRBV7-9 and TRBJ2-7, is DTGVSQNPRHKITKRGQNVTFRCDPISEHNRLYWYRQTLGQGPEFLTYFQNEAQLEKSRLLSDRFSAERPKGSFSTLEIQRTEQGDSAMYLCASSHRAGRDEQYFGPGTRLTVT.

The V and J genes are TRBV5-6 and TRBJ2-3. The CDR3 length is 12 residues. CDR1 is SGHDT, CDR2 YYEEEE, per germline. CDR3 loop: CASSPRTDTQYF.

The chain uses TRBV29-1 and TRBJ2-1; TCRdb proposes TRBD1, but this gene call is untestable without DNA. The CDR3 covers 15 residues. CDR1 and CDR2 from the germline V gene are SQVTM and ANQGSEA. CDR3 region: CSADREDSASDEQFF.

The chain links TRBV9 to TRBJ2-4. The germline V gene encodes CDR1 SGDLS and CDR2 YYNGEE. This CDR3 has 15 amino acids. The CDR3: CASSVDGNRENIQYF.

The chain is built from TRBV6-9 and TRBJ2-3; TCRdb outputs TRBD2, but without DNA this stays unchecked. The CDR3 is 15 amino acids. Germline CDR1 is MNHGY and CDR2 is SVAAGI. The CDR3 loop is CASSNRGLSTDTQYF.

The chain carries TRBV6-1 and TRBJ2-1; TCRdb outputs TRBD1, but without DNA this stays unchecked. Germline V CDR1 and CDR2: MNHNS, SASEGT. This CDR3 contains 16 residues. The CDR3 is CASTRQGGGFYNEQFF.

The chain couples TRBV2 to TRBJ2-1; the D gene TCRdb calls, TRBD1, cannot be checked with no DNA. The CDR3 consists of 16 residues. Germline V gene data show CDR1 as SNHLY and CDR2 as FYNNEI. The CDR3 region is CASSASGPASYNEQFF.

V gene TRBV5-6 combines with J gene TRBJ2-2; the D gene TCRdb calls, TRBD1, cannot be checked with no DNA. Per germline, CDR1 SGHDT and CDR2 YYEEEE. This CDR3 spans 15 amino acids. CDR3 amino acids: CASREGALNTGELFF.

The chain is built from TRBV7-3 and TRBJ2-1. Germline-derived CDR1 and CDR2 are SGHTA and FQGTGA. This CDR3 is 15 amino acids long. The CDR3 loop reads CASSSTGGPYNEQFF.

The CDR3: CASSHGVVDGYTF. V is TRBV12-3 or TRBV12-4 and J is TRBJ1-2. The CDR3 covers 13 residues.

This chain connects TRBV7-6 to TRBJ2-7; TCRdb's D call, TRBD2, is unchecked because there is no DNA. This CDR3 comprises 15 residues. Germline V lookup: CDR1 SGHVS, CDR2 FNYEAQ. The CDR3 sequence: CASSPGGAEIRGQYF.

The rearrangement uses TRBV25-1 and TRBJ2-1; the D gene TCRdb calls, TRBD2, cannot be checked with no DNA. Germline CDR1 reads MGHDK; CDR2 reads SYGVNS. CDR3 length equals 20 residues. The CDR3 region is CASSELGGRAVVGSYNEQFF.

V usage is TRBV3-1 and J usage is TRBJ2-1; the D call of TRBD2 rests on TCRdb alone, since no DNA is present to check it. Germline values: CDR1 LGHDT, CDR2 YNNKEL (reference sequence). There are 17 residues in the CDR3. The CDR3 spells CASSQVAGGSSYNEQFF.

This chain uses TRBV29-1 with TRBJ2-3; the D gene TCRdb calls, TRBD2, cannot be checked with no DNA. The V gene's germline CDR1 is SQVTM and CDR2 ANQGSEA. The length of the CDR3 is 16 residues. CDR3 region: CSLMGDAGESTDTQYF.

The rearrangement joins TRBV7-8 to TRBJ2-2. The CDR3 totals 12 residues. Germline lookup yields CDR1 SGHVS and CDR2 FQNEAQ. CDR3 protein: CASSLYAGELFF. The whole variable domain, remainder taken from reference TRBV7-8 and TRBJ2-2, is GAGVSQSPRYKVAKRGQDVALRCDPISGHVSLFWYQQALGQGPEFLTYFQNEAQLDKSGLPSDRFFAERPEGSVSTLKIQRTQQEDSAVYLCASSLYAGELFFGEGSRLTVL.